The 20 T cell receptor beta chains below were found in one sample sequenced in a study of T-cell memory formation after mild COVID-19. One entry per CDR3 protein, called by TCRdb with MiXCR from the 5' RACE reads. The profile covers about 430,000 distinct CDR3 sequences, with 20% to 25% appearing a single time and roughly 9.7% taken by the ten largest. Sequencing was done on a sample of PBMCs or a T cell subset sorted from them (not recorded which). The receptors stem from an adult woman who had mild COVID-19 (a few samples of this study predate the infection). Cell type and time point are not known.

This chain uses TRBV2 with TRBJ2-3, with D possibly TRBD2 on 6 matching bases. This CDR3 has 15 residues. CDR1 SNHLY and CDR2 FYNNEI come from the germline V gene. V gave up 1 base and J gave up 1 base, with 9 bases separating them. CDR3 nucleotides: TGTGCCAGCAGTGAAGGGGCGGGACGCACAGATACGCAGTATTTT. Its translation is CASSEGAGRTDTQYF.

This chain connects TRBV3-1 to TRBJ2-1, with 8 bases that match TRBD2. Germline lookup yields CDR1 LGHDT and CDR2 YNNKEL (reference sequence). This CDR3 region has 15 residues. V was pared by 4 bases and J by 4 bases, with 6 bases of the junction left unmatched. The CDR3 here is CASSPTSGYYNEQFF. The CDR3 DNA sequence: TGTGCCAGCAGCCCCACTAGCGGCTATTACAATGAGCAGTTCTTC.

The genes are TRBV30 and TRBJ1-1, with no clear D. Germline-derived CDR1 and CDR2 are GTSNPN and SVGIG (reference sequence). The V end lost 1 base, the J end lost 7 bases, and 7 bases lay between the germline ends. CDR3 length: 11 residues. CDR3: CAWSDSYEAFF. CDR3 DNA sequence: TGTGCCTGGAGTGACAGCTATGAAGCTTTCTTT.

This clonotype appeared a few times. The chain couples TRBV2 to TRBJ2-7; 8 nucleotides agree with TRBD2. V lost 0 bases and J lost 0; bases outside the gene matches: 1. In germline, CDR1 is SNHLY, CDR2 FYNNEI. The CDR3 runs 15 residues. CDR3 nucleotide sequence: TGTGCCAGCAGTGAAGCCGGGACTAGCTCCTACGAGCAGTACTTC. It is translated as CASSEAGTSSYEQYF.

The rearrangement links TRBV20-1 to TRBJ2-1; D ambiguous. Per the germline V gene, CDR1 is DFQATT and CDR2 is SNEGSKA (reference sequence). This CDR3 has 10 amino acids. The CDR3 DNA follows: TGCAGCACGGGCGGCAATGAGCAGTTCTTC. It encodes CSTGGNEQFF.

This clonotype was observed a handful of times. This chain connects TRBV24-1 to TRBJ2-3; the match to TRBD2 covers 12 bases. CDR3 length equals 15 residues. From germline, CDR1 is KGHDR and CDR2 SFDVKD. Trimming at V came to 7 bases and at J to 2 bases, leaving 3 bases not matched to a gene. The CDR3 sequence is CATSRTSGNTDTQYF. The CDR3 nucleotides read TGTGCCACCAGCCGGACTAGCGGGAACACAGATACGCAGTATTTT.

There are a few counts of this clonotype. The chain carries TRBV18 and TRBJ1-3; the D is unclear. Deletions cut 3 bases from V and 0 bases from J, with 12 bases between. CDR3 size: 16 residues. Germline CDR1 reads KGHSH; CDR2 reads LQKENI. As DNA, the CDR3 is TGTGCCAGCTCACCCGTGGTCGACGGCTCTGGAAACACCATATATTTT. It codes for CASSPVVDGSGNTIYF.

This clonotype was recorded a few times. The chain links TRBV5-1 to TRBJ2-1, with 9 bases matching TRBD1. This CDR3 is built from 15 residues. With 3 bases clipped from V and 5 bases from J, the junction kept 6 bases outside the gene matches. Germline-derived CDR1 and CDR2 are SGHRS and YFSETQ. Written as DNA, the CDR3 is TGCGCCAGCAGCTCCGAAACAGGGGGCAACAATGAGCAGTTCTTC. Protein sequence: CASSSETGGNNEQFF.

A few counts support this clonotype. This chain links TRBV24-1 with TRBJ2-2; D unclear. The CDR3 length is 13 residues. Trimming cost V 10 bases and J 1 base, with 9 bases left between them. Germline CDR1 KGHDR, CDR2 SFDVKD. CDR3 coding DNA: TGTGCCACGGGGAACAGGAACACCGGGGAGCTGTTTTTT. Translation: CATGNRNTGELFF.

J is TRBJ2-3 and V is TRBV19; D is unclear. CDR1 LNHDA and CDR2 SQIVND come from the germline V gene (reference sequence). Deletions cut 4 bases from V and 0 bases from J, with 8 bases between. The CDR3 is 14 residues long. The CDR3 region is CASSRVGSTDTQYF. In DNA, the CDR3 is TGTGCCAGTAGTAGGGTGGGGAGCACAGATACGCAGTATTTT.

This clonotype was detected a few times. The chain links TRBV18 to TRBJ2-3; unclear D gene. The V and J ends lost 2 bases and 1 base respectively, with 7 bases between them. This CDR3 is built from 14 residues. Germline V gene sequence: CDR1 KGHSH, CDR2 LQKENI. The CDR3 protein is CASSPSSGTDTQYF. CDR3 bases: TGTGCCAGCTCACCATCCTCAGGCACAGATACGCAGTATTTT.

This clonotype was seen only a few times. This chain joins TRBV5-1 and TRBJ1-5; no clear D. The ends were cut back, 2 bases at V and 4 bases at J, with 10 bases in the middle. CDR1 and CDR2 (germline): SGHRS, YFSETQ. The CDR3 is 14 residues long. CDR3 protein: CASSLGTLNQPQHF. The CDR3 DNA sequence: TGCGCCAGCAGCTTAGGAACACTTAATCAGCCCCAGCATTTT.

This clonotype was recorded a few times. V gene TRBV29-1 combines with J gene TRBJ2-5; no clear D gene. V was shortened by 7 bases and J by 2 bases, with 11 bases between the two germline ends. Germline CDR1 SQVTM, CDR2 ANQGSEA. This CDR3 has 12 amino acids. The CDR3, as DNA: TGCAGCGCCGGCCCAGGTCAAGAGACCCAGTACTTC. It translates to CSAGPGQETQYF.

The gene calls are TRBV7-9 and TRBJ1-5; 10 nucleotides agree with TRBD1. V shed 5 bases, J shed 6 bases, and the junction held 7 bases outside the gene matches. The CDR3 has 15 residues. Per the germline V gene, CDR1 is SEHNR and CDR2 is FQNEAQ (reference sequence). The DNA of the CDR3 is TGTGCCAGCAGCCCCGACGACAGGGGGCGTCAGCCCCAGCATTTT. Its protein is CASSPDDRGRQPQHF.

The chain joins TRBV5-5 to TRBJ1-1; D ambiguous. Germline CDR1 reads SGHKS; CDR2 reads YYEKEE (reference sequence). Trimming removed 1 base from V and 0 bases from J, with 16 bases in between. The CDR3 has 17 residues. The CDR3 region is CASSLLCGPLMNTEAFF. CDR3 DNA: TGTGCCAGCAGCTTGTTATGCGGACCCCTCATGAACACTGAAGCTTTCTTT. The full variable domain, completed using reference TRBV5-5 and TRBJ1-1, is DAGVTQSPTHLIKTRGQQVTLRCSPISGHKSVSWYQQVLGQGPQFIFQYYEKEERGRGNFPDRFSARQFPNYSSELNVNALLLGDSALYLCASSLLCGPLMNTEAFFGQGTRLTVV.

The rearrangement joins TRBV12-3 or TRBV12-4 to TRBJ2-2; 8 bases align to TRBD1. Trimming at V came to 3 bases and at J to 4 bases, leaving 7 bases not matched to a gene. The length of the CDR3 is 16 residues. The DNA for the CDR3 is TGTGCCAGCAGTTTCCGGACAGGGTTAAGCACCGGGGAGCTGTTTTTT. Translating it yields CASSFRTGLSTGELFF.

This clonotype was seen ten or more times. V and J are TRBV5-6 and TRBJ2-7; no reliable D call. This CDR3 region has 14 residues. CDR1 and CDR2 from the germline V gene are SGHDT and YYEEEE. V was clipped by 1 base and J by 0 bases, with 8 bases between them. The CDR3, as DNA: TGTGCCAGCAGCTTGCGTCCATCCTCCTACGAGCAGTACTTC. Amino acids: CASSLRPSSYEQYF.

Here the CDR3 DNA reads TGTGCCAGCAGCTCAACCCCACCGGACAGGGGCGGCACTAATGAAAAACTGTTTTTT. Translation gives CASSSTPPDRGGTNEKLFF. The chain has TRBV7-9 and TRBJ1-4; TRBD1 agrees at 9 bases. This CDR3 has 19 residues. Trimming removed 4 bases from V and 2 bases from J; junction bases left unmatched: 14. CDR1 is SEHNR and CDR2 is FQNEAQ in the germline V gene (reference sequence).

The CDR3 DNA reads as TGCGCCAGAACAGATACGCAGTATTTT. It yields the protein CARTDTQYF. The chain carries TRBV10-1 and TRBJ2-3, with no clear D. The CDR3 covers 9 residues. Germline CDR1 is WNHNN and CDR2 is SYGVQD (reference sequence). Deletions cut 9 bases from V and 3 bases from J, with 1 base between.

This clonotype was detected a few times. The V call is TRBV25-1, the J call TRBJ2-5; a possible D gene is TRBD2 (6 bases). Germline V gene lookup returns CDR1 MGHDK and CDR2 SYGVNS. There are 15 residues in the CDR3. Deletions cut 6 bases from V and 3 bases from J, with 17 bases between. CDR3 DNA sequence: TGTGCCAGCAGGAACCGGGAGTCGGAAAAAGAGACCCAGTACTTC. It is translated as CASRNRESEKETQYF.